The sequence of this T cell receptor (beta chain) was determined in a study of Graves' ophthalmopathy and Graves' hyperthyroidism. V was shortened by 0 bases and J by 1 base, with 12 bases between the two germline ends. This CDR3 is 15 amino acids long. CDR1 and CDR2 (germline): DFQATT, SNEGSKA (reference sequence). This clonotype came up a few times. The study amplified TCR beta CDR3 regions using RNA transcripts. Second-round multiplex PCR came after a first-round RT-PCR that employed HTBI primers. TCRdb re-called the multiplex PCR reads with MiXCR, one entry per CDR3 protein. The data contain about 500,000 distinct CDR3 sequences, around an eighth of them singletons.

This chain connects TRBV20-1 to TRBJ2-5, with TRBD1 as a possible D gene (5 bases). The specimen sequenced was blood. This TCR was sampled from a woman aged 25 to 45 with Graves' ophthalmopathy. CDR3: CSARDTWGSQETQYF. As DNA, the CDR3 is TGCAGTGCTAGAGATACCTGGGGCAGCCAAGAGACCCAGTACTTC.